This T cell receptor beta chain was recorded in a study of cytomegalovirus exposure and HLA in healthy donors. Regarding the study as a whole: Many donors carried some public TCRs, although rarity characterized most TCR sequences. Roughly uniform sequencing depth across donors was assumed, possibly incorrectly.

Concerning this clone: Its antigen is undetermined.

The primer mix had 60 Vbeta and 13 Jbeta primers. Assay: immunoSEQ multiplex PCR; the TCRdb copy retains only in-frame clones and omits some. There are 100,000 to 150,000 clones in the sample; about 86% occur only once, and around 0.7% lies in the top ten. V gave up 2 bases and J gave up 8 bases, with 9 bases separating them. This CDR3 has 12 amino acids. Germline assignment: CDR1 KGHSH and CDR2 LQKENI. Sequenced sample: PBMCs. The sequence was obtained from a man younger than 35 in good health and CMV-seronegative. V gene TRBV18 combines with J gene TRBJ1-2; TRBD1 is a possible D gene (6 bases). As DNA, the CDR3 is TGTGCCAGCTCACCAGGGGGCTACGGCTACACCTTC. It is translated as CASSPGGYGYTF. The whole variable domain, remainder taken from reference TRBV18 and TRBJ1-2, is NAGVMQNPRHLVRRRGQEARLRCSPMKGHSHVYWYRQLPEEGLKFMVYLQKENIIDESGMPKERFSAEFPKEGPSILRIQQVVRGDSAAYFCASSPGGYGYTFGSGTRLTVV.